A selection of T cell receptor beta chains follows, all from one sample in a study of T cell repertoires in cytomegalovirus infection. TCRdb redid the calling of the reads with MiXCR, one entry per CDR3 protein. The sample lists fewer than 85,000 distinct CDR3 sequences; 3% to 4.5% were seen once. Sequenced sample: PBMCs. Every receptor here comes from a human donor in good health (CMV status not recorded). Some clones in this sample may be carry-over from other donors' samples. The CDR3 runs from the conserved cysteine through the conserved F or W. A D gene is named only where the DNA matches it firmly. Some rows mark clone size as missing; the rest say once, few, many or name a class of expanded clone.

clone_size,d_call,v_call,cdr3_length,j_call,cdr3_nt,cdr3_aa
many,NA,TRBV7-2,16,TRBJ1-6,TGTGCCAGCAGCTCCGACACAGGGAGTAGGAATTCACCCCTCCACTTT,CASSSDTGSRNSPLHF
many,NA,TRBV20-1,11,TRBJ1-1,TGCAGTGCTAGGAGGAGCACTGAAGCTTTCTTT,CSARRSTEAFF
many,NA,TRBV20-1,15,TRBJ1-1,TGCAGTGCCAGTCCGAACAATTGGATCAACACTGAAGCTTTCTTT,CSASPNNWINTEAFF
few,TRBD2,TRBV7-8,17,TRBJ2-7,TGTGCCAGCAGCTTAATGGGGCTAGCGGGAGGGCCGGACGAGCAGTACTTC,CASSLMGLAGGPDEQYF
many,TRBD1,TRBV5-6,14,TRBJ1-4,TGTGCCAGCAGCTTCCGCGAGGGGGCCGAAAAACTGTTTTTT,CASSFREGAEKLFF
many,TRBD2,TRBV6-1,20,TRBJ2-3,TGTGCCAGCAGTCCCAAAATCACCTCTACTGGGCTAGCGGTGGCAGATACGCAGTATTTT,CASSPKITSTGLAVADTQYF
NA,TRBD2,TRBV6-2/TRBV6-3,19,TRBJ2-1,TGTGCCAGCAGTTACATCGGACTAGCGGGGGGGCACTCCTACAATGAGCAGTTCTTC,CASSYIGLAGGHSYNEQFF
many,NA,TRBV7-9,13,TRBJ2-5,TGTGCCAGCAGCTTCATGGAACAAGAGACCCAGTACTTC,CASSFMEQETQYF
few,TRBD1,TRBV7-2,14,TRBJ1-6,TGTGCCAGCAGCTCCGACAGGGTCAGGTCACCCCTCCACTTT,CASSSDRVRSPLHF
many,TRBD1,TRBV12-3/TRBV12-4,15,TRBJ1-6,TGTGCCAGCAGCCCGGGACAGGGGGTTAATTCACCCCTCCACTTT,CASSPGQGVNSPLHF
many,NA,TRBV12-3/TRBV12-4,14,TRBJ1-2,TGTGCCACCGTCCAGGTCGACGGCAACTATGGCTACACCTTC,CATVQVDGNYGYTF
many,NA,TRBV7-3,13,TRBJ2-2,TGTGCCAGCAGCTCACCTAACACCGGGGAGCTGTTTTTT,CASSSPNTGELFF
many,TRBD2,TRBV20-1,13,TRBJ2-3,TGCAGTGCTGAAGGGACTACCCGGGATACGCAGTATTTT,CSAEGTTRDTQYF
many,NA,TRBV7-2,13,TRBJ1-1,TGTGCCAGCCATCGAACCGGATACACTGAAGCTTTCTTT,CASHRTGYTEAFF
many,TRBD2,TRBV7-2,15,TRBJ2-5,TGTGCCAGCAGCGCTTTAGCGGGGGGAGGGGAGACCCAGTACTTC,CASSALAGGGETQYF
NA,TRBD2,TRBV4-3,16,TRBJ2-5,TGCGCCAGCAGCCAAGGGGCTTTTAGCGGGAGAGAGACCCAGTACTTC,CASSQGAFSGRETQYF
medium-sized,NA,TRBV7-2,14,TRBJ1-5,TGTGCCAGCAGCTTAGACCCGCGCAGGCAGCCCCAGCATTTT,CASSLDPRRQPQHF
many,NA,TRBV7-2,16,TRBJ2-3,TGTGCCAGCAGCTTTCGTCCTAGGGAGAGCACAGATACGCAGTATTTT,CASSFRPRESTDTQYF
many,TRBD2,TRBV7-2,16,TRBJ2-3,TGTGCCAGCAGCGGAGGGGGAGCGGGAGAGGAAGATACGCAGTATTTT,CASSGGGAGEEDTQYF
many,NA,TRBV7-2,19,TRBJ2-1,TGTGCCAGCAGCGTCCGGGACAGGGCAGGGCTAGCGGGATACAATGAGCAGTTCTTC,CASSVRDRAGLAGYNEQFF
many,TRBD1,TRBV12-3/TRBV12-4,20,TRBJ2-1,TGTGCCAGCAGATCTGGGGTGAGTGACAGGGCCGTCAGCTCCTACAATGAGCAGTTCTTC,CASRSGVSDRAVSSYNEQFF
many,NA,TRBV4-1,15,TRBJ2-1,TGCGCCAGCAGCCCCTCCTTGTCCAATAGCGATGAGCAGTTCTTC,CASSPSLSNSDEQFF
many,NA,TRBV20-1,13,TRBJ2-7,TGCAGTGCTAGTTTGTGGGGGTCTTACGAGCAGTACTTC,CSASLWGSYEQYF
many,TRBD1,TRBV7-2,15,TRBJ2-5,TGTGCCAGCAGCCCAACCGGAGACAGGGTTAAGACCCAGTACTTC,CASSPTGDRVKTQYF
many,TRBD2,TRBV20-1,13,TRBJ2-3,TGCAGTGCTAGTGGGACTAGCGGGTCTACGCAGTATTTT,CSASGTSGSTQYF
NA,TRBD2,TRBV9,12,TRBJ2-1,TGTGCCAGCGTGGAGCGGGAGGACGAGCAGTTCTTC,CASVEREDEQFF
many,NA,TRBV29-1,12,TRBJ2-3,TGCAGCGTGGAAAGCGGTACAGATACGCAGTATTTT,CSVESGTDTQYF
many,TRBD1,TRBV7-2,17,TRBJ1-4,TGTGCCAGCAGCTCCGTTAGGGCAGGGGGCGCAGGCGAAAAACTGTTTTTT,CASSSVRAGGAGEKLFF
many,TRBD1,TRBV7-2,14,TRBJ2-3,TGTGCCAGCAGCTTGGGACAGTCCACAGATACGCAGTATTTT,CASSLGQSTDTQYF
many,TRBD1,TRBV20-1,15,TRBJ1-2,TGCAGTGCTAGAGATAGACAGGGCCCAGACTATGGCTACACCTTC,CSARDRQGPDYGYTF
many,TRBD2,TRBV7-3,13,TRBJ2-7,TGTGCCAGCAGCTCTAGCGGGGGATACGAGCAGTACTTC,CASSSSGGYEQYF
many,NA,TRBV7-2,15,TRBJ1-3,TGTGCCAGCAGCTTAGTCAGTTTCTCTGGAAACACCATATATTTT,CASSLVSFSGNTIYF
many,NA,TRBV5-4,17,TRBJ2-5,TGTGCCAGCAGCTTTAGGATCCGGGACGCCCTCAGGGGGACCCAGTACTTC,CASSFRIRDALRGTQYF
many,NA,TRBV12-3/TRBV12-4,13,TRBJ1-1,TGTGCCAGCAGTTTTTCCGCGGGCACTGAAGCTTTCTTT,CASSFSAGTEAFF
many,TRBD2,TRBV7-2,16,TRBJ2-7,TGTGCCAGCAGCTTACGCGGGGCTAGCGGTCTACTCGAGCAGTACTTC,CASSLRGASGLLEQYF
many,NA,TRBV7-2,13,TRBJ2-1,TGTGCCAGCACCGGGACTTTCGTCAATGAGCAGTTCTTC,CASTGTFVNEQFF
many,TRBD1,TRBV7-9,17,TRBJ1-1,TGTGCCAGCAGCTTACCGACAGGGGGCATGGGGAACACTGAAGCTTTCTTT,CASSLPTGGMGNTEAFF
many,NA,TRBV7-2,15,TRBJ1-1,TGTGCCAGCAGCTTATCCGCAGGAATGAACACTGAAGCTTTCTTT,CASSLSAGMNTEAFF
many,NA,TRBV7-2,16,TRBJ2-4,TGTGCCAGCAGCTCCGGTCAACCAGGGGCCAAAAACATTCAGTACTTC,CASSSGQPGAKNIQYF
many,NA,TRBV20-1,15,TRBJ2-4,TGCAGTGCCGCTCACCAATCGGGGCAGAGGGACATTCAGTACTTC,CSAAHQSGQRDIQYF
NA,TRBD2,TRBV19,14,TRBJ2-7,TGTGCCAGTAGTATTCTAGCGGGGACGTACGAGCAGTACTTC,CASSILAGTYEQYF
few,NA,TRBV7-6,14,TRBJ2-2,TGTGCCAGCAGCTCCCAGACAGGCGCGACGGAGCTGTTTTTT,CASSSQTGATELFF
many,NA,TRBV4-2,15,TRBJ2-1,TGTGCCAGCAGCGAAGCTTACTCGGGACGGAATGAGCAGTTCTTC,CASSEAYSGRNEQFF
NA,NA,TRBV12-3/TRBV12-4,15,TRBJ2-7,TGTGCCAGCAGGTATGACGGCAGTTCCTCCTACGAGCAGTACTTC,CASRYDGSSSYEQYF
many,NA,TRBV7-2,12,TRBJ1-4,TGTGCCAGCAGCCTTGCTAATGAAAAACTGTTTTTT,CASSLANEKLFF
many,NA,TRBV7-2,14,TRBJ2-2,TGTGCCAGCAGGGCGGCCCTCGGGGCTGGGGAGCTGTTTTTT,CASRAALGAGELFF
many,TRBD2,TRBV7-6,16,TRBJ2-2,TGTGCCAGCAGCTTAGTGGCTAGCGGGAACACCGGGGAGCTGTTTTTT,CASSLVASGNTGELFF
many,NA,TRBV10-1,14,TRBJ1-5,TGCGCCAGCAGTGTGAGGGTTAAGGGTCAGCCCCAGCATTTT,CASSVRVKGQPQHF
many,TRBD1,TRBV7-8,15,TRBJ2-4,TGTGCCAGCAGCTTCACCGGGACAGGGGGAGACATTCAGTACTTC,CASSFTGTGGDIQYF
many,NA,TRBV20-1,13,TRBJ2-7,TGCAGTGCCAGGGGGGACAACTCCTACGAGCAGTACTTC,CSARGDNSYEQYF
many,NA,TRBV11-3,14,TRBJ2-7,TGTGCCAGCAGCCTCCGTTTTGGGCTCTACGAGCAGTACTTC,CASSLRFGLYEQYF
many,NA,TRBV7-6,18,TRBJ2-1,TGTGCCAGCAGCTTATTGCGGTCGGAGGACACCACATACAATGAGCAGTTCTTC,CASSLLRSEDTTYNEQFF
many,TRBD1,TRBV7-2,17,TRBJ1-1,TGTGCCAGCAGCCGACTCGGGACAGGGAGGTTGAACACTGAAGCTTTCTTT,CASSRLGTGRLNTEAFF
many,NA,TRBV7-9,14,TRBJ2-7,TGTGCCAGCAGCTTAGCGAGCAGGGACCACGAGCAGTACTTC,CASSLASRDHEQYF
many,NA,TRBV7-2,13,TRBJ1-5,TGTGCCAGCAGCTTAGGCACATATCAGCCCCAGCATTTT,CASSLGTYQPQHF
many,TRBD1,TRBV28,16,TRBJ1-5,TGTGCCAGCAGCAACCACAGGGGTGCCGCTTATCAGCCCCAGCATTTT,CASSNHRGAAYQPQHF